These 5 T cell receptor beta chains were all obtained from the same sample, sequenced in a study of T cells after posttransplantation cyclophosphamide. Clones were sequenced by immunoSEQ multiplex PCR, and TCRdb holds only the in-frame ones, with some missing. The sample holds about 14,000 clones; approximately 88% are singletons and the top ten take about 5%. Sampled 1 year posttransplant, controls received myeloablative marrow transplants, methotrexate and a calcineurin inhibitor. Sequencing was performed on PBMCs, taken approximately 370 days after allogeneic stem cell transplant with calcineurin inhibitor and methotrexate. The receptors here all came from a male patient aged 18-29 years who received an allogeneic stem cell transplant from a related donor, was CMV-positive, and had no GVHD. Some T cells here may be from the graft donor.

This CDR3 reads CAAGGPEAFF. The DNA for the CDR3 is TGTGCAGCAGGGGGCCCTGAAGCTTTCTTT. The chain uses TRBV2 and TRBJ1-1; 8 nucleotides agree with TRBD1. This CDR3 is built from 10 residues. Germline V gives CDR1 SNHLY, CDR2 FYNNEI.

The chain joins TRBV7-6 to TRBJ2-3; a weak D match, TRBD2 (6 bases). Germline lookup yields CDR1 SGHVS and CDR2 FNYEAQ. The CDR3 sequence is 17 residues long. Trimming shortened V by 6 bases and J by 2 bases, and 21 bases separated the two germline ends. Written as DNA, the CDR3 is TGTGCCAGCAGTTATCCCCCAGTAGCGGAAAACACAGATACGCAGTATTTT. It yields the protein CASSYPPVAENTDTQYF.

This clone was observed a handful of times. J is TRBJ2-7 and V is TRBV7-9; 13 positions agree with TRBD2. After removal of 5 bases from V and 3 bases from J, the junction contained 1 base not matched to a gene. The CDR3 extends over 14 amino acids. The germline V gene encodes CDR1 SEHNR and CDR2 FQNEAQ (reference sequence). This CDR3 reads CASSGTSGVYEQYF. The DNA of the CDR3 is TGTGCCAGCAGCGGGACTAGCGGGGTCTACGAGCAGTACTTC.

This sequence joins TRBV30 and TRBJ2-7; 9 bases line up with TRBD1. Germline CDR1 and CDR2: GTSNPN and SVGIG (reference sequence). This CDR3 has 12 residues. V lost 2 bases and J lost 6; bases outside the gene matches: 2. This chain's CDR3 is CAWSLQGAEQYF. In nucleotides, the CDR3 is TGTGCCTGGAGTCTACAGGGGGCCGAGCAGTACTTC.

This chain links TRBV6-6 with TRBJ1-1, with TRBD1 as a possible D gene (5 bases). V was clipped by 6 bases and J by 4 bases, with 15 bases between them. The CDR3 is 14 residues long. Germline V lookup: CDR1 MNHNY, CDR2 SVGAGI (reference sequence). This CDR3 is CASRLTRRGTEAFF. The CDR3 nucleotides are TGTGCCAGCAGGCTTACAAGGAGGGGCACTGAAGCTTTCTTT.